A selection of T cell receptor beta chains follows, all from one sample in a study of T cell changes during pregnancy in multiple sclerosis. Sequencing was performed with immunoSEQ multiplex PCR; in TCRdb, only in-frame clones are kept and a portion is missing. Among about 100,000 clones, more than 85% were seen once, and the ten largest hold about 3.4%. The specimen comprised peripheral blood, sampled in the second trimester of pregnancy. The source of these receptors is a female donor with multiple sclerosis, enrolled in a pregnancy study. Both conserved end residues are part of each CDR3. The D gene is left open where the match is weak. For some rows the clone size is stated as once, few or many, or as a class when expanded; others skip it.

TRBJ2-1 | . | . | TRBV2 | TGTGCCAGCACCGGGGACTTCGAGGGTGAGCAGTTCTTC | CASTGDFEGEQFF
TRBJ2-2 | . | . | TRBV29-1 | TGCAGCGTTGTCGTCACCGGGGAGCTGTTTTTT | CSVVVTGELFF
TRBJ2-7 | . | TRBD2 | TRBV5-1 | TGCGCCAGCAGCTTGGGACTAGCGACCTACGAGCAGTACTTC | CASSLGLATYEQYF
TRBJ2-7 | . | . | TRBV28 | TGTGCCAGTGGACTGACTCTCTACGAGCAGTACTTC | CASGLTLYEQYF
TRBJ1-1 | . | TRBD1 | TRBV29-1 | TGCAGCGCTCGACAGGGATCCACTGAAGCTTTCTTT | CSARQGSTEAFF
TRBJ2-3 | . | TRBD1 | TRBV9 | TGTGCCAGCAGCGTGGGGACCCGGGACAGGGAAGATACGCAGTATTTT | CASSVGTRDREDTQYF
TRBJ2-5 | . | TRBD1 | TRBV5-1 | TGCGCCAGCAGCTTGGCCCCTACAGGGGGCCAGGAGACCCAGTACTTC | CASSLAPTGGQETQYF
TRBJ1-5 | once | . | TRBV2 | TGTGCCAGCAGTGTGACAGATTATAGCAATCAGCCCCAGCATTTT | CASSVTDYSNQPQHF
TRBJ2-1 | . | . | TRBV2 | TGTGCCAGCAGTGCTATTTCCCACAATGAGCAGTTCTTC | CASSAISHNEQFF
TRBJ1-2 | few | . | TRBV27 | TGTGCCAGCAGTCCCCGGGGGAATGGCTACACCTTC | CASSPRGNGYTF
TRBJ1-5 | . | . | TRBV7-8 | TGTGCCAGCAGCTTAGCTGGAGGGAATCAGCCCCAGCATTTT | CASSLAGGNQPQHF
TRBJ2-5 | . | TRBD1 | TRBV5-4 | TGTGCCAGCAGCTCCAGGGGGCCGAGGGAGACCCAGTACTTC | CASSSRGPRETQYF
TRBJ2-3 | . | TRBD1 | TRBV4-2 | TGTGCCAGCAGCCAGGCAGGGGGAAGGGCAGATACGCAGTATTTT | CASSQAGGRADTQYF
TRBJ2-1 | . | . | TRBV25-1 | TGTGCCAGCAGTGAATGGGCTAATAACAATGAGCAGTTCTTC | CASSEWANNNEQFF
TRBJ1-3 | . | TRBD1 | TRBV5-1 | TGCGCCAGCAGCTCCGGGACAGGGGTCGGGAACACCATATATTTT | CASSSGTGVGNTIYF
TRBJ1-2 | . | . | TRBV25-1 | TGTGCCAGCAGCCGAGGCTTCGGTCGTCCGTACTATGGCTACACCTTC | CASSRGFGRPYYGYTF
TRBJ2-7 | . | . | TRBV5-1 | TGCGCCAGCAGCTTAGACAAGGCCTCCTACGAGCAGTACTTC | CASSLDKASYEQYF
TRBJ2-5 | . | TRBD1 | TRBV29-1 | TGCAGCGTTGAAGCTACAGGGGGCGGCGAGACCCAGTACTTC | CSVEATGGGETQYF